The sequence of this TCR beta chain was determined in a study of beta chain features in type 1 diabetes. Study findings and constraints: Patients' naive, central memory and regulatory TCRB repertoires appeared more alike than those of healthy donors. Among patients with Type 1 diabetes, TCRB CDR3s were moderately but significantly shorter in every one of the four CD4+ subsets. cDNA-based reads could over-represent cells with high TCR expression. Whether TCRB rearrangement is influenced by HLA type was left unresolved in this analysis. Patients with type 1 diabetes carried fewer insertions and had more deletions at their VDJ junctions.

Comments on this clone: What it recognizes is unknown.

Reverse transcription of all isolated RNA meant that expressed TCRB transcripts were sequenced. Clones were sequenced by immunoSEQ multiplex PCR, and TCRdb holds only the in-frame ones, with some missing. The sample lists roughly 700,000 clones; about an eighth were seen once. CDR1 is MNHEY and CDR2 is SVGAGI in the germline V gene. Losses at the gene ends were 6 bases for V and 6 bases for J; bases not matched to a gene: 10. The CDR3 has 14 amino acids. Sequences were obtained from naive CD4+ T cells from blood. The J gene is TRBJ1-1, the V gene TRBV6-5; 7 bases line up with TRBD1. The sequence was obtained from a man aged 18 to 35 with type 1 diabetes. The CDR3, as DNA: TGTGCCAGCAGCCCACAGGGGAGAGGGGCTGAAGCTTTCTTT. It codes for CASSPQGRGAEAFF.